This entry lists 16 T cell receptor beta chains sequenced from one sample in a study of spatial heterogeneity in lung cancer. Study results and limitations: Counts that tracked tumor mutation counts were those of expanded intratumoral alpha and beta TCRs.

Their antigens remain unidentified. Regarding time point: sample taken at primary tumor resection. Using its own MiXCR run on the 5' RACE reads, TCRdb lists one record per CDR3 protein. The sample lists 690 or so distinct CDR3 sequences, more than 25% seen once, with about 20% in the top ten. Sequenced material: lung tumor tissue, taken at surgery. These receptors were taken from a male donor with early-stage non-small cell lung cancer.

The CDR3 DNA reads as TGCAGTGCTAGAGCGGGACAGGGTTCCTACGAGCAGTACTTC. Its protein product is CSARAGQGSYEQYF. The gene calls are TRBV20-1 and TRBJ2-7; 9 bases align to TRBD1. V shed 1 base and J 1 base; nucleotides not matched to a gene: 2. The CDR3 runs 14 residues. Germline V CDR1 and CDR2: DFQATT, SNEGSKA (reference sequence).

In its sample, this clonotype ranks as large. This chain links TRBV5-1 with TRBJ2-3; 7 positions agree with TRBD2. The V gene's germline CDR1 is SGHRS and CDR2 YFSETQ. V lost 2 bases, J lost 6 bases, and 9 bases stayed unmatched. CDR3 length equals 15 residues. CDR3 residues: CASSFRGRELDTQYF. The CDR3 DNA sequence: TGCGCCAGCAGCTTCAGAGGGAGGGAACTCGATACGCAGTATTTT.

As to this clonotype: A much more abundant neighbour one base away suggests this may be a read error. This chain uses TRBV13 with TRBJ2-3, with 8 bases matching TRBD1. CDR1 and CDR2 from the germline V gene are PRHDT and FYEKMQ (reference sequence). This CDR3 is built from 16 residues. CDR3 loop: CVSSWNRGASTDTQYF. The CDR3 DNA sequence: TGTGTCAGCAGCTGGAACAGGGGGGCTAGCACAGATACGCAGTATTTT.

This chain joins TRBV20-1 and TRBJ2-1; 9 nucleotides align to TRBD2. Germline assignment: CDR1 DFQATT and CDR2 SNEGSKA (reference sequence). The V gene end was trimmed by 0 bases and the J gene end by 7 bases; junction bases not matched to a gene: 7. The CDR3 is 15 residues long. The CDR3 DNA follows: TGCAGTGCTAGAGATCCGCTAGCGGGGATTAATGAGCAGTTCTTC. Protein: CSARDPLAGINEQFF.

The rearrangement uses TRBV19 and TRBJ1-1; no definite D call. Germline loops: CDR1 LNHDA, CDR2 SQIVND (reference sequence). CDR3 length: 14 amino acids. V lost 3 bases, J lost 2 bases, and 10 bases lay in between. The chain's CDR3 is CASSMGGANTEAFF. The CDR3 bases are TGTGCCAGTAGTATGGGCGGTGCTAACACTGAAGCTTTCTTT.

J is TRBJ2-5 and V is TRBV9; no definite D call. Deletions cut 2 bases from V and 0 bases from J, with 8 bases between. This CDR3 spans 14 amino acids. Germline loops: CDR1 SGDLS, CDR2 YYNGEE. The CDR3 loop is CASSVQQYQETQYF. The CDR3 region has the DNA TGTGCCAGCAGCGTCCAGCAGTACCAAGAGACCCAGTACTTC.

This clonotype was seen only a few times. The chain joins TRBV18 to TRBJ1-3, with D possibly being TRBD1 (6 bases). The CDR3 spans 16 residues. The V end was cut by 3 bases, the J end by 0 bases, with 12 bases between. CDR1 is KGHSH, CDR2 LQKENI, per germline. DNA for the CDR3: TGTGCCAGCTCACCCACAGGGCCCCACTCTGGAAACACCATATATTTT. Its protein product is CASSPTGPHSGNTIYF.

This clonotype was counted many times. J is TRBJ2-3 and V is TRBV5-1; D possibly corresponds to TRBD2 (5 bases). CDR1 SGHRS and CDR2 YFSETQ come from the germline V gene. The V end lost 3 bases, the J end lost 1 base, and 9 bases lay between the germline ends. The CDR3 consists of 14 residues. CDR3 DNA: TGCGCCAGCAGCTACCGGACTCGCACAGATACGCAGTATTTT. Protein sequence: CASSYRTRTDTQYF.

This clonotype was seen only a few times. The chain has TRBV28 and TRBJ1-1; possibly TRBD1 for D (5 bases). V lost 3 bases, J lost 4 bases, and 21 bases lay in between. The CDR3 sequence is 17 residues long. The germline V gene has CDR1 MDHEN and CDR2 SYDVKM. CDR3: CASSLSRVRVGSTEAFF. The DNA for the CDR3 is TGTGCCAGCAGTTTGTCGAGGGTCAGGGTGGGAAGCACTGAAGCTTTCTTT.

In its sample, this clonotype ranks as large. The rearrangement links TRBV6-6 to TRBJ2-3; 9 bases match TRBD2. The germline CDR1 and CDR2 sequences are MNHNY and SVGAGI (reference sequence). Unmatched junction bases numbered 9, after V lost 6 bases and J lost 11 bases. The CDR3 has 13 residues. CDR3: CASRGERGDLQYF. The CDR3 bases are TGTGCCAGCAGGGGAGAGCGGGGGGATTTGCAGTATTTT.

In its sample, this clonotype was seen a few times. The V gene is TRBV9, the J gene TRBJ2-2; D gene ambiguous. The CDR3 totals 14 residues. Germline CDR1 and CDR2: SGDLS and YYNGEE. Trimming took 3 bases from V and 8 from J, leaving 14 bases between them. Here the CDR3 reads CASSARQDSGELFF. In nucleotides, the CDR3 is TGTGCCAGCAGCGCCCGACAAGATTCGGGGGAGCTGTTTTTT.

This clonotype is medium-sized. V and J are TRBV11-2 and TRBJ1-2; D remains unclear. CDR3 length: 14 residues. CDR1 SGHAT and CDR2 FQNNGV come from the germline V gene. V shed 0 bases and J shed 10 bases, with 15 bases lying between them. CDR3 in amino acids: CASSLDPWGSDYTF. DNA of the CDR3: TGTGCCAGCAGCTTAGATCCTTGGGGTTCGGACTACACCTTC.

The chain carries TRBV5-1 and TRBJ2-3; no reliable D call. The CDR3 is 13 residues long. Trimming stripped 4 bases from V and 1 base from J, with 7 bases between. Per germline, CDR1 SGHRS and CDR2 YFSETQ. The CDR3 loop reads CASSIEGTDTQYF. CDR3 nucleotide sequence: TGCGCCAGCAGCATTGAGGGCACAGATACGCAGTATTTT.

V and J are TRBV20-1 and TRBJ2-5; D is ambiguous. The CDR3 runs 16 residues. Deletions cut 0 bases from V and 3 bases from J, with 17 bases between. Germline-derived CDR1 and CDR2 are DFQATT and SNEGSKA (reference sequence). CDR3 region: CSARDSRVGIEETQYF. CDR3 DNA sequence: TGCAGTGCTAGAGATTCCCGCGTGGGGATAGAAGAGACCCAGTACTTC.

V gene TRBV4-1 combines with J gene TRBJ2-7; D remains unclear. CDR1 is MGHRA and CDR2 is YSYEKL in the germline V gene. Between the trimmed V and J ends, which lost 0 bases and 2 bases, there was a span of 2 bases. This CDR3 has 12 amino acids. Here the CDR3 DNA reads TGCGCCAGCAGCCAAGATCCCTACGAGCAGTACTTC. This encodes CASSQDPYEQYF.

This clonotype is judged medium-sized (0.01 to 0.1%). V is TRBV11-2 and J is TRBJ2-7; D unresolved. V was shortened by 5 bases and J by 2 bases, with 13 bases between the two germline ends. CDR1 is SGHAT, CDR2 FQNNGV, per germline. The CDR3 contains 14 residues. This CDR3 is CASSRDPGTYEQYF. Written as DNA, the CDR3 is TGTGCCAGCAGCAGGGATCCCGGAACCTACGAGCAGTACTTC.